The table lists the clone carrying this TCR beta chain with a few counts. The antigen remains unidentified. A read error may produce the germline difference seen at one junction end. Each donor was a healthy Caucasian individual from Russia, aged roughly 6 to 100. Every donor gave 7.5 to 10 milliliters of peripheral blood. Combining a sample-barcoded 5' primer with a J-beta primer mix, a second PCR ran for about 7 to 11 cycles. TCRdb re-called the 5' RACE reads with MiXCR, one entry per CDR3 protein. The sample gives 1.5 million to 2 million distinct CDR3 sequences, 28% of which show up once; approximately 7.7% is in the top ten. This entry belongs to a study of blood T cells in healthy people across ages. Study-wide results and caveats: Investigators treated diversity estimates from one million T cells as underestimates.

The CDR3 is made up of 17 amino acids. The germline V gene has CDR1 MNHEY and CDR2 SVGAGI. Specimen: blood. This sequence was found in a woman in her twenties or thirties in good health. V is TRBV6-5 and J is TRBJ2-3, with 11 bases that match TRBD2. CDR3 sequence: CVSSHPPTSGVLDTQYF. The CDR3 DNA sequence: TGTGTCAGCAGTCACCCTCCGACTAGCGGGGTCCTAGATACGCAGTATTTT.